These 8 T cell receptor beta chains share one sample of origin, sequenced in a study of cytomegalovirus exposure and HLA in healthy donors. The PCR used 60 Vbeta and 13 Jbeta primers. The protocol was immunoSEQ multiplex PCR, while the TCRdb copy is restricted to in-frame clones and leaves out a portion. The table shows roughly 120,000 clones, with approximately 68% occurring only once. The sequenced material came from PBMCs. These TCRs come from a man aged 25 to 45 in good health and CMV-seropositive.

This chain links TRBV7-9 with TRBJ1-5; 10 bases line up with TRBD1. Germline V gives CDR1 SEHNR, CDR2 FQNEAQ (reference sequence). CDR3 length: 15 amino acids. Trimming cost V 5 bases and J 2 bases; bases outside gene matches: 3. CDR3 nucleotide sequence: TGTGCCAGCAGCATGGGGACAGGGGGCAATCAGCCCCAGCATTTT. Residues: CASSMGTGGNQPQHF.

In DNA form, the CDR3 reads TGCAGCGTTGAACGACTAGCATATAACAATGAGCAGTTCTTC. Protein: CSVERLAYNNEQFF. The J gene is TRBJ2-1, the V gene TRBV29-1; 7 positions agree with TRBD2. CDR3 length: 14 residues. Germline V gene sequence: CDR1 SQVTM, CDR2 ANQGSEA. The ends lost 2 bases at V and 5 bases at J; junction bases unmatched: 6.

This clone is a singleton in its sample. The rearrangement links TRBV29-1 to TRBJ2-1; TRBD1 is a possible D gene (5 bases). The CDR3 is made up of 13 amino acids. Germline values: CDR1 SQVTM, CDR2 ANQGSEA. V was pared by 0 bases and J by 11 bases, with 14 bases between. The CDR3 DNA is TGCAGCGTTGAAGATTACGACAGATACCAGCAGTTCTTC. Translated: CSVEDYDRYQQFF.

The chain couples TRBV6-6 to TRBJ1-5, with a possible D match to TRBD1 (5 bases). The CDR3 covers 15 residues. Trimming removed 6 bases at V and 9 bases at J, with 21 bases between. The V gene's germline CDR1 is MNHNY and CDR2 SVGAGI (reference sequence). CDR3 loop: CASREGLVSYRPQHF. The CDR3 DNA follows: TGTGCCAGCAGAGAGGGACTGGTTTCTTATCGGCCCCAGCATTTT.

As DNA, the CDR3 is TGTGCCAGCAGCCTCCAATACAGTGCAGAGACCCAGTACTTC. Protein product: CASSLQYSAETQYF. The chain carries TRBV7-2 and TRBJ2-5, with D unresolved. The V end was cut by 5 bases, the J end by 4 bases, with 14 bases between. The germline gives CDR1 SGHTA, CDR2 FQGNSA. This CDR3 spans 14 amino acids.

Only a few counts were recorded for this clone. Here the CDR3 DNA reads TGCGCCAGCAGCTTGCCTAGCGCACGCCTCCGGGAGACCCAGTACTTC. Protein sequence: CASSLPSARLRETQYF. The rearrangement uses TRBV5-1 and TRBJ2-5, with D possibly TRBD2 on 6 matching bases. From germline, CDR1 is SGHRS and CDR2 YFSETQ. The CDR3 contains 16 residues. Deletions cut 1 base from V and 5 bases from J, with 18 bases between. Complete variable domain (other parts from reference TRBV5-1 and TRBJ2-5): KAGVTQTPRYLIKTRGQQVTLSCSPISGHRSVSWYQQTPGQGLQFLFEYFSETQRNKGNFPGRFSGRQFSNSRSEMNVSTLELGDSALYLCASSLPSARLRETQYFGPGTRLLVL.

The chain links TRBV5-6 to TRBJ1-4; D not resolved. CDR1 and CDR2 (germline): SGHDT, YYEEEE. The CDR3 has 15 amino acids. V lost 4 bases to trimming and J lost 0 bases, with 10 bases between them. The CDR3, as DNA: TGTGCCAGCAGCGTGGGAGAGGCAACTAATGAAAAACTGTTTTTT. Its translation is CASSVGEATNEKLFF.

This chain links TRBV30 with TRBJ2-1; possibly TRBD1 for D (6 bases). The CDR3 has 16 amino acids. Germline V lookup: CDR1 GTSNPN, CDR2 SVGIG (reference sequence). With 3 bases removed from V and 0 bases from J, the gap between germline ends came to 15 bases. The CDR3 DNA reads TGTGCCTGGAGCCCTTACACAGGGTACTCCTACAATGAGCAGTTCTTC. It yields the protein CAWSPYTGYSYNEQFF.